Listed here is a single T cell receptor (beta chain). Arm-PCR with iRepertoire HTBI primers amplified the CDR3 regions for these TCR beta libraries. In the study's own analysis: Sequenced samples collectively carried under 75 TRBV and approximately 15 TRBJ segments. TCRdb passed the multiplex PCR reads through MiXCR, listing each CDR3 protein once. The V and J calls come from TCRdb's annotation, not from the publication. Of approximately 290,000 distinct CDR3 sequences listed, approximately 20% were seen once; the top ten hold roughly 50%. This entry is derived from a study of regulatory T cells in long-lasting Graves disease. Deletions cut 4 bases from V and 0 bases from J, with 9 bases between. Germline V CDR1 and CDR2: SQVTM, ANQGSEA. The length of the CDR3 is 14 residues. Time point of the sample: persistent/refractory GD, antithyroid drugs over 5 years with positive TRAb. The TCR library used RNA extracted from PBMCs.

The receptor was isolated from a female donor with Graves disease. The chain uses TRBV29-1 and TRBJ2-2; D possibly corresponds to TRBD1 (6 bases). The starting material was peripheral blood mononuclear cells (PBMCs), obtained when the disease was refractory, from a patient treated with antithyroid drugs. CDR3 sequence (DNA): TGCAGCGTTGGTGGGGGCGCGAACACCGGGGAGCTGTTTTTT. It translates to CSVGGGANTGELFF.